This TCR beta chain was obtained from a study of T-cell reconstitution after alpha-beta-depleted transplantation in children. Study-level results: Alpha-beta T cells present about two months after transplant were reported to originate from several hundred expanded graft clones. Once a year had passed after transplant, T-cell counts and diversity came mostly from newly produced T cells. The study traced high day-60 TCRbeta diversity in some patients to surviving recipient T cells and thymic progenitors.

For TCRbeta, the library was prepared with unique molecular identifiers. One entry per CDR3 protein results from TCRdb running MiXCR on the PCR reads. Of about 250,000 distinct CDR3 sequences in the sample, roughly a quarter were seen once. The germline V and J ends were trimmed by 2 bases and 12 bases, with 14 bases remaining between them. This CDR3 comprises 13 residues. Germline V gives CDR1 MNHNY, CDR2 SVGAGI (reference sequence). A few counts support this clonotype. Antigen unknown. This TCR was recovered from a female patient younger than 10 who had a stem cell transplant for congenital amegakaryocytic thrombocytopenia, so the T cells may come from the graft donor. The chain uses TRBV6-6 and TRBJ1-5; D is undetermined. Sequenced here: PBMCs, mostly from graft donor cells, sampled 360 days after TCRalphabeta/CD19-depleted stem cell transplant. The CDR3 sequence is CASSYDLSYFQHF. Written as DNA, the CDR3 is TGTGCCAGCAGTTACGACCTCAGCTATTTCCAGCATTTT.